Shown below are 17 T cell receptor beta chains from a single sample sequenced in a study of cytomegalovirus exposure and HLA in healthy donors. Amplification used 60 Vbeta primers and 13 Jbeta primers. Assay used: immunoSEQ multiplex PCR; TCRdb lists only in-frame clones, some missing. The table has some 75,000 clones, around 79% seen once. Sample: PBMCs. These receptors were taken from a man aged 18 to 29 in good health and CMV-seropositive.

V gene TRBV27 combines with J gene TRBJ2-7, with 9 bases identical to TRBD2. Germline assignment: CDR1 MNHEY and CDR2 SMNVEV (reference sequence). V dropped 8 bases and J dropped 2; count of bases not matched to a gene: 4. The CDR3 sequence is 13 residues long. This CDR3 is CASSTSGPYEQYF. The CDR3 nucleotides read TGTGCCAGCTCTACTAGCGGGCCCTACGAGCAGTACTTC.

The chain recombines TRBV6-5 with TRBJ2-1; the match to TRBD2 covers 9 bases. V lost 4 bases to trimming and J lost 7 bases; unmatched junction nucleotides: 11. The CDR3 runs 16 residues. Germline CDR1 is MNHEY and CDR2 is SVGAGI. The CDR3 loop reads CASSFLPTTSGNEQFF. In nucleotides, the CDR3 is TGTGCCAGCAGTTTTCTCCCTACGACTAGCGGTAATGAGCAGTTCTTC.

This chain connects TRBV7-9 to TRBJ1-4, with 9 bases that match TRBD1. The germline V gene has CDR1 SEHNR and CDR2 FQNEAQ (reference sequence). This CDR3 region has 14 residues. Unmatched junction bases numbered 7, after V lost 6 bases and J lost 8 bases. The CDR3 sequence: CASSPGQGLEKLFF. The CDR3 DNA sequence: TGTGCCAGCAGTCCGGGACAGGGTTTGGAAAAACTGTTTTTT.

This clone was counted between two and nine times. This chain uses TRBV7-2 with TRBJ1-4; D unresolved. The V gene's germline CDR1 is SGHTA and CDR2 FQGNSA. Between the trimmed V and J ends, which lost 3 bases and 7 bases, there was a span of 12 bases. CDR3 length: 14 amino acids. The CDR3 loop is CASSFYNSGEKLFF. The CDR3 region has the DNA TGTGCCAGCAGCTTCTATAACTCTGGTGAAAAACTGTTTTTT.

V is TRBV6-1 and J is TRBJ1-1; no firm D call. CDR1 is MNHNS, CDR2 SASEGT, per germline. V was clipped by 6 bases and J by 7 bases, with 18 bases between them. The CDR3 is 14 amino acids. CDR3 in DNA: TGTGCCAGCAGACTAAACCTTCTCAGCTATGAAGCTTTCTTT. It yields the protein CASRLNLLSYEAFF.

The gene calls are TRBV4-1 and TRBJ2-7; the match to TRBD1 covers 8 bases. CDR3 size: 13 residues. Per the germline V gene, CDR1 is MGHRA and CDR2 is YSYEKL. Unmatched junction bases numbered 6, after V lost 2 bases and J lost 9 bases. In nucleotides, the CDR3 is TGCGCCAGCAGCCAACCGGACAGGGCAGGGCAGTACTTC. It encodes CASSQPDRAGQYF.

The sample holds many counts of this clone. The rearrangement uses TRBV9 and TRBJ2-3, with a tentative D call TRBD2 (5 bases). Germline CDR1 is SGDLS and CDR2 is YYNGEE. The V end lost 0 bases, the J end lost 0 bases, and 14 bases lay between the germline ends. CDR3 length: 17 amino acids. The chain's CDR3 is CASSVVFGGASTDTQYF. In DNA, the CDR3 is TGTGCCAGCAGCGTAGTATTTGGAGGAGCTAGCACAGATACGCAGTATTTT. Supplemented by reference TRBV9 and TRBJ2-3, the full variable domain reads DSGVTQTPKHLITATGQRVTLRCSPRSGDLSVYWYQQSLDQGLQFLIQYYNGEERAKGNILERFSAQQFPDLHSELNLSSLELGDSALYFCASSVVFGGASTDTQYFGPGTRLTVL.

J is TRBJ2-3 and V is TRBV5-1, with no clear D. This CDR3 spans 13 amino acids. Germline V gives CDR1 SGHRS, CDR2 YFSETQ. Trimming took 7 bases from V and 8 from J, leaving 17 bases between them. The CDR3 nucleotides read TGCGCCAGCCAAACTGGAGTTCACGGTACGCAGTATTTT. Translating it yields CASQTGVHGTQYF.

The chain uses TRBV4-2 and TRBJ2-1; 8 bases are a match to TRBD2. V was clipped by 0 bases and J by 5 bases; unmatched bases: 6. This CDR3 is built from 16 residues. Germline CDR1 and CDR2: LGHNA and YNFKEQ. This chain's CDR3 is CASSQDHLAGNNEQFF. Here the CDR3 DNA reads TGTGCCAGCAGCCAAGATCACCTAGCGGGTAACAATGAGCAGTTCTTC.

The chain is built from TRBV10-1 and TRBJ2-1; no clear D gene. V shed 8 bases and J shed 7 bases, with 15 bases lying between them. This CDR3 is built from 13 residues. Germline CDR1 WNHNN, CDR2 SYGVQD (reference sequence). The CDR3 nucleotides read TGCGCCAGCGGTGGGCCCTCTGATAATGAGCAGTTCTTC. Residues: CASGGPSDNEQFF.

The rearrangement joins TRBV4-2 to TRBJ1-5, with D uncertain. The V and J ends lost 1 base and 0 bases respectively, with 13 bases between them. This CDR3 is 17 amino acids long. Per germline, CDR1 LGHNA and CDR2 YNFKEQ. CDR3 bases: TGTGCCAGCAGCCAAGTGGGTACGGAGCATAGCAATCAGCCCCAGCATTTT. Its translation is CASSQVGTEHSNQPQHF.

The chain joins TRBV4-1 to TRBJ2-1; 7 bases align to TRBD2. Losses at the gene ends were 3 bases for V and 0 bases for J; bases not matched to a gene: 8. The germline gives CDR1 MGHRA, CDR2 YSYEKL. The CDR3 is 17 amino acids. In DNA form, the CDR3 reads TGCGCCAGCAGCCACCTACTAGCGAGTAACTCCTACAATGAGCAGTTCTTC. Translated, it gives CASSHLLASNSYNEQFF.

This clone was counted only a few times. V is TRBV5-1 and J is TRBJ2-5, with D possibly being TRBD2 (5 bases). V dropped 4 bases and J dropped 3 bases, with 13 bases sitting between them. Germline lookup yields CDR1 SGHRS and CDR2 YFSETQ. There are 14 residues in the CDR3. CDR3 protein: CASSRDRAEETQYF. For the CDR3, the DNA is TGCGCCAGCAGCCGGGATCGTGCGGAAGAGACCCAGTACTTC.

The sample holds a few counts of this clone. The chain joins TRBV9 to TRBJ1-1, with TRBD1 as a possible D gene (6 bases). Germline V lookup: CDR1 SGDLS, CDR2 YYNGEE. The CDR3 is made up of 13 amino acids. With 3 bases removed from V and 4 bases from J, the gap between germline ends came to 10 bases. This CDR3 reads CASSATGTTEAFF. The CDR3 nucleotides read TGTGCCAGCAGCGCTACAGGGACCACTGAAGCTTTCTTT.

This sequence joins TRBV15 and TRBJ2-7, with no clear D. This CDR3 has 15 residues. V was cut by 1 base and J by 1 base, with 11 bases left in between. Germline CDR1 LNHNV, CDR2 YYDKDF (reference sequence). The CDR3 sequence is CATSRGPLISYEQYF. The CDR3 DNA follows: TGTGCCACCAGCAGAGGGCCGCTTATATCCTACGAGCAGTACTTC.

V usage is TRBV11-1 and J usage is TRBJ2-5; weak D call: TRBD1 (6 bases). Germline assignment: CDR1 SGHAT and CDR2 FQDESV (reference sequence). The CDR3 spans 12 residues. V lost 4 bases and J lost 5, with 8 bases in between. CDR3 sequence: CASSSQGETQYF. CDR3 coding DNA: TGTGCCAGCAGCTCACAGGGTGAGACCCAGTACTTC. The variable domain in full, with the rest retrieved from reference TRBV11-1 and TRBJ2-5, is EAEVAQSPRYKITEKSQAVAFWCDPISGHATLYWYRQILGQGPELLVQFQDESVVDDSQLPKDRFSAERLKGVDSTLKIQPAELGDSAMYLCASSSQGETQYFGPGTRLLVL.

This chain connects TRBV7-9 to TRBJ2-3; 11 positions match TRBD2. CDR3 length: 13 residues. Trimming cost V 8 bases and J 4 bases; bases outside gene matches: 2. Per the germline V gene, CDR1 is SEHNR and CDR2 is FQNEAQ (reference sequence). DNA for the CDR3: TGTGCCAGCCTAGCGGGAGGTTCAGATACGCAGTATTTT. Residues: CASLAGGSDTQYF.